This TCR beta chain was captured by sequencing in a study of CD8 T cells in ankylosing spondylitis. General study findings and limits: Reportedly, disease-linked clones are significantly enriched in ankylosing spondylitis patients' matched synovial fluid. A TCR beta motif made of fewer than ten highly homologous variants seemed typical of ankylosing spondylitis blood. Disease-linked clones displayed a CD8+ phenotype and appeared relatively rarely in peripheral blood.

This clonotype was counted many times. Antigen unknown. Quantitative molecular-barcoded 5'-RACE generated the TCR beta libraries. One entry per CDR3 protein, called by TCRdb with MiXCR from the 5' RACE reads. The profile shows roughly 91,000 distinct CDR3 sequences, roughly 8.3% of them singletons. The clonotype originates from a male donor with ankylosing spondylitis or in good health (not recorded which). Material: blood, either unsorted or a sorted T cell fraction (not recorded which).

The CDR3 here is CASRRLQETQYF. CDR3 coding DNA: TGTGCCAGCAGGCGACTGCAAGAGACCCAGTACTTC. The chain joins TRBV12-3 or TRBV12-4 to TRBJ2-5; D gene uncertain. The CDR3 is made up of 12 amino acids. V lost 6 bases and J 2 bases, leaving 7 bases between the germline ends.